A single sample gave rise to the 15 T cell receptor beta chains below, sequenced in a study of shared clonotypes between healthy human individuals. TCRdb's table, derived via immunoSEQ multiplex PCR, lists solely in-frame clones and lacks some. Here the sample spans about 1.5 million clones, roughly 96% being singletons. Material for sequencing was naive CD4+ T cells sorted from blood. Subset: CD45RA+ positively selected. Receptor source: a man under 40 in good health.

The chain carries TRBV7-2 and TRBJ2-2, with D hard to call. V was pared by 8 bases and J by 0 bases, with 16 bases between. CDR3 length: 16 amino acids. Per the germline V gene, CDR1 is SGHTA and CDR2 is FQGNSA. The CDR3 DNA is TGTGCCAGCCCCCTAATGGGCAGGTCGAACACCGGGGAGCTGTTTTTT. Encoded protein: CASPLMGRSNTGELFF.

The chain employs TRBV9 and TRBJ1-1; a possible D gene is TRBD1 (6 bases). V lost 4 bases and J lost 6, with 19 bases in between. Germline CDR1 is SGDLS and CDR2 is YYNGEE. CDR3 size: 15 residues. The CDR3 DNA is TGTGCCAGCAGCCTTATTGGGGACACCCGAGCTGAAGCTTTCTTT. Encoded protein: CASSLIGDTRAEAFF.

The chain couples TRBV7-6 to TRBJ2-5; possibly TRBD1 for D (6 bases). Germline assignment: CDR1 SGHVS and CDR2 FNYEAQ. The CDR3 loop spans 14 amino acids. Trimming removed 5 bases from V and 5 bases from J, with 15 bases in between. The CDR3 sequence: CASSAQTGGETQYF. The CDR3 DNA reads TGTGCCAGCAGCGCGCAGACAGGTGGCGAGACCCAGTACTTC.

This clone is a singleton in its sample. The chain has TRBV10-1 and TRBJ2-1; no reliable D call. V lost 6 bases, J lost 4 bases, and 10 bases lay in between. The CDR3 consists of 13 residues. CDR1 and CDR2 (germline): WNHNN, SYGVQD (reference sequence). CDR3 nucleotides: TGCGCCAGCAGCCCCCACGCTTACAATGAGCAGTTCTTC. This gives the protein CASSPHAYNEQFF.

CDR3 nucleotide sequence: TGCAGCGTTGACCCGGGGGATCTTAGCGGGAGGGCCCCAGAATCATCCCTACCCCAAAATACGCAGTATTTT. Translation gives CSVDPGDLSGRAPESSLPQNTQYF. The V call is TRBV29-1, the J call TRBJ2-3, with TRBD2 matching 11 bases. V was clipped by 3 bases and J by 7 bases; unmatched bases: 36. This CDR3 spans 24 amino acids. Germline V gene lookup returns CDR1 SQVTM and CDR2 ANQGSEA.

The chain has TRBV29-1 and TRBJ2-3; unclear D gene. Germline CDR1 and CDR2: SQVTM and ANQGSEA. V was trimmed by 3 bases and J by 3 bases, leaving 16 bases between them. The CDR3 loop spans 15 amino acids. CDR3 bases: TGCAGCGTTGATCCCCAGCGCTTCAGAACAGATACGCAGTATTTT. Amino acid sequence: CSVDPQRFRTDTQYF.

In the case of this clone: This CDR3 is also generated by other DNA sequences in the sample. The V and J genes are TRBV7-3 and TRBJ2-7; possible D gene TRBD2, 5 bases. Trimming pared 1 base from V and 4 bases from J, leaving 8 bases between. The germline V gene has CDR1 SGHTA and CDR2 FQGTGA. The CDR3 extends over 13 amino acids. The CDR3 DNA reads as TGTGCCAGCAGCTTAAGTGGCGGGTACGAGCAGTACTTC. Protein sequence: CASSLSGGYEQYF.

The sample holds one count of this clone. The chain couples TRBV11-2 to TRBJ2-1; D not resolved. Trimming removed 5 bases at V and 10 bases at J, with 15 bases between. This CDR3 is 13 amino acids long. The germline gives CDR1 SGHAT, CDR2 FQNNGV. In DNA form, the CDR3 reads TGTGCCAGCAGCCACTCAGTAATGGGCGAGCAGTTCTTC. It is translated as CASSHSVMGEQFF.

The chain uses TRBV18 and TRBJ1-4; D unclear. The CDR3 covers 13 residues. Germline V CDR1 and CDR2: KGHSH, LQKENI. Trimming removed 10 bases at V and 3 bases at J, with 12 bases between. This chain's CDR3 is CANERTANEKLFF. CDR3 nucleotide sequence: TGTGCCAACGAGAGGACGGCTAATGAAAAACTGTTTTTT.

This rearrangement joins TRBV7-9 to TRBJ2-3; 8 bases are a match to TRBD1. J lost 4 bases, V lost 6 bases, and 6 bases had no gene match. The CDR3 spans 14 residues. Germline loops: CDR1 SEHNR, CDR2 FQNEAQ (reference sequence). For the CDR3, the DNA is TGTGCCAGCAGGAACGACAGGGGCTCAGATACGCAGTATTTT. Encoded protein: CASRNDRGSDTQYF.

This rearrangement joins TRBV28 to TRBJ2-1, with D tentatively TRBD1 or TRBD2 (5 bases each). CDR1 is MDHEN, CDR2 SYDVKM, per germline. The V end lost 8 bases, the J end lost 3 bases, and 14 bases lay between the germline ends. This CDR3 is built from 14 residues. CDR3 DNA sequence: TGTGCCAGCGTACCGGGGCAGAACTACAATGAGCAGTTCTTC. It specifies CASVPGQNYNEQFF.

CDR3 loop: CATHGQAWTGELFF. CDR3 coding DNA: TGTGCCACCCACGGACAGGCTTGGACCGGGGAGCTGTTTTTT. This rearrangement joins TRBV6-1 to TRBJ2-2; 7 positions match TRBD1. CDR1 and CDR2 from the germline V gene are MNHNS and SASEGT. V lost 10 bases, J lost 5 bases, and 10 bases stayed unmatched. This CDR3 has 14 residues.

As to this clone: This CDR3 is also generated by other DNA sequences in the sample. The rearrangement links TRBV7-9 to TRBJ2-2; D is undetermined. CDR1 is SEHNR, CDR2 FQNEAQ, per germline (reference sequence). This CDR3 comprises 13 residues. V was cut by 5 bases and J by 5 bases, with 9 bases left in between. The chain's CDR3 is CASSALATGELFF. CDR3 bases: TGTGCCAGCAGCGCATTGGCGACCGGGGAGCTGTTTTTT. The full variable domain, rest sourced from reference TRBV7-9 and TRBJ2-2, is DTGVSQNPRHKITKRGQNVTFRCDPISEHNRLYWYRQTLGQGPEFLTYFQNEAQLEKSRLLSDRFSAERPKGSFSTLEIQRTEQGDSAMYLCASSALATGELFFGEGSRLTVL.

J is TRBJ2-1 and V is TRBV11-2; 10 nucleotides match TRBD2. Germline V gene sequence: CDR1 SGHAT, CDR2 FQNNGV. The CDR3 length is 15 residues. Germline trimming cut 5 bases from V and 3 bases from J; bases unmatched to any gene: 4. CDR3 bases: TGTGCCAGCAGCCACGGACTAGCGGTCTACAATGAGCAGTTCTTC. This codes for CASSHGLAVYNEQFF. Supplemented by reference TRBV11-2 and TRBJ2-1, the full variable domain reads EAGVAQSPRYKIIEKRQSVAFWCNPISGHATLYWYQQILGQGPKLLIQFQNNGVVDDSQLPKDRFSAERLKGVDSTLKIQPAKLEDSAVYLCASSHGLAVYNEQFFGPGTRLTVL.

This chain joins TRBV7-9 and TRBJ2-5; 8 positions match TRBD1. V lost 2 bases to trimming and J lost 0 bases; unmatched junction nucleotides: 8. The germline V gene encodes CDR1 SEHNR and CDR2 FQNEAQ (reference sequence). The CDR3 length is 17 residues. The CDR3 DNA is TGTGCCAGCAGCTTATTACCCGGGACAGGACACCAAGAGACCCAGTACTTC. Residues: CASSLLPGTGHQETQYF.